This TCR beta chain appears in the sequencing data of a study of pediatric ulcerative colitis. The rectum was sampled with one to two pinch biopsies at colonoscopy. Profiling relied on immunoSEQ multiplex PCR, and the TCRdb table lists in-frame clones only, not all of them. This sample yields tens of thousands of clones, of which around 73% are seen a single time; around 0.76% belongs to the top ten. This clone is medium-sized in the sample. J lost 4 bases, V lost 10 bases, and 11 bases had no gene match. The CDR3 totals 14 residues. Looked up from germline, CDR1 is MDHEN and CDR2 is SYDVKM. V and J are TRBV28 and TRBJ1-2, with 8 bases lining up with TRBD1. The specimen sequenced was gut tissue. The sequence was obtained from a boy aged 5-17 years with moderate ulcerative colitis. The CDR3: CANRPQGAAYGYTF. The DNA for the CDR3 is TGTGCCAACCGGCCCCAGGGGGCCGCCTATGGCTACACCTTC.